This T cell receptor beta chain was sequenced for a study of T cell repertoires in cytomegalovirus infection. Germline CDR1 is PRHDT and CDR2 is FYEKMQ (reference sequence). The CDR3 runs 15 residues. Trimming cost V 2 bases and J 4 bases; bases outside gene matches: 8. TCRdb recomputed calls from the reads with MiXCR, one row per CDR3 protein. Among around 740,000 distinct CDR3 sequences listed, approximately 34% were seen once. This clonotype was obtained from a human donor in good health (CMV status not recorded). Some clones in this sample may be carry-over from other donors' samples. The rearrangement links TRBV13 to TRBJ2-7, with TRBD1 matching 7 bases. Specimen: PBMCs. The CDR3 DNA follows: TGTGCCAGCAGCTTAAAAGGGGGCAAGATGTACGAGCAGTACTTC. Its protein is CASSLKGGKMYEQYF.